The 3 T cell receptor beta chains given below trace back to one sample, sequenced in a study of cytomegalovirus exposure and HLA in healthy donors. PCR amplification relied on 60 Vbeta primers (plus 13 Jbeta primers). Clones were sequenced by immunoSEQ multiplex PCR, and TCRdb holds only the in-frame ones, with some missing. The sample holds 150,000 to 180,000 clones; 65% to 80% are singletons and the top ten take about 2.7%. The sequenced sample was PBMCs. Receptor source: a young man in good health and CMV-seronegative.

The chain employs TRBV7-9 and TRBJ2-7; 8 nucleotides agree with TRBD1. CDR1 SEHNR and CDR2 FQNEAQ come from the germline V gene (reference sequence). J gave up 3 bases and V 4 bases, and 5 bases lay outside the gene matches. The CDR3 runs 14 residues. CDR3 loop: CASSSGQGLYEQYV. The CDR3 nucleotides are TGTGCCAGCAGCTCTGGACAGGGACTCTACGAGCAGTACGTC.

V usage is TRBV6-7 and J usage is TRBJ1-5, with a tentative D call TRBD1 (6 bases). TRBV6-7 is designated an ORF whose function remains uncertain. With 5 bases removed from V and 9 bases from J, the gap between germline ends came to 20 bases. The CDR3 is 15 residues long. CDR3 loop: CASSTWTVSKWPQHF. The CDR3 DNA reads TGTGCCAGCAGTACCTGGACAGTAAGTAAATGGCCCCAGCATTTT.

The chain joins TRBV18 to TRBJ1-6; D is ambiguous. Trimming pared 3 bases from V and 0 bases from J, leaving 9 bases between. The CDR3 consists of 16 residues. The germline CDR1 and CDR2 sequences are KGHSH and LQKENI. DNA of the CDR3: TGTGCCAGCTCACCTAGCGGCAGCTCCTATAATTCACCCCTCCACTTT. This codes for CASSPSGSSYNSPLHF.